This entry is about one TCR beta chain. The antigen remains unidentified. These data belong to a study of T cell responses to AZD1222 COVID-19 vaccine. Study-level points and caveats: Spike-wide coverage was observed for vaccine-associated CD4 TCRs, with dominant responses at 160-218 and 743-854.

The protocol was immunoSEQ multiplex PCR, while the TCRdb copy is restricted to in-frame clones and leaves out a portion. The sample has about 200,000 clones, around 94% seen once. Material: peripheral blood, obtained 28 days after the second dose of the MenACWY control vaccine. The sequence was collected from an adult who received the MenACWY meningococcal vaccine as a control.

CDR3 sequence reads: CSVDDREPPGANEQFF. The DNA of the CDR3 is TGCAGCGTTGATGACAGGGAACCCCCCGGGGCCAATGAGCAGTTCTTC. The rearrangement links TRBV29-1 to TRBJ2-1, with TRBD1 identical over 7 bases. The CDR3 has 16 residues. The germline CDR1 and CDR2 sequences are SQVTM and ANQGSEA. The ends lost 3 bases at V and 6 bases at J; junction bases unmatched: 14.